This is a list of T cell receptor beta chains from one sample in a study of Graves' ophthalmopathy and Graves' hyperthyroidism. TCRdb passed the multiplex PCR reads through MiXCR, listing each CDR3 protein once. This table holds almost 750,000 distinct CDR3 sequences, roughly two fifths found once. Sequenced input: peripheral blood. These receptors were taken from an adult man with Graves' ophthalmopathy. Each CDR3 is given with its conserved first and last residue. A D gene is named only where the DNA matches it firmly. Only part of the rows carry a size: once, few, many, or a class if the clone is expanded.

abundance	v_gene	j_gene	d_gene	CDR3aa	CDR3nt
many	TRBV29-1	TRBJ2-5	TRBD2	CSSGTGAALAGLETQYF	TGCAGCTCCGGGACGGGGGCCGCACTAGCGGGATTGGAGACCCAGTACTTC
few	TRBV20-1	TRBJ2-2	TRBD2	CSASGIGGSGTGELFF	TGCAGTGCTAGTGGAATTGGCGGGAGTGGTACCGGGGAGCTGTTTTTT
-	TRBV7-2	TRBJ1-4	TRBD1	CASSKNRGYNEKLFF	TGTGCCAGCAGCAAGAACAGGGGGTATAATGAAAAACTGTTTTTT
few	TRBV15	TRBJ1-1	-	CATSTREPGQNTEAFF	TGTGCCACCAGCACTCGAGAGCCGGGACAGAACACTGAAGCTTTCTTT
-	TRBV7-2	TRBJ2-7	-	CASSQYPKTAYEQYF	TGTGCCAGCAGCCAATACCCCAAGACGGCCTACGAGCAGTACTTC
-	TRBV15	TRBJ1-4	-	CATSRDRDDEKLFF	TGTGCCACCAGCAGAGATAGGGACGATGAAAAACTGTTTTTT
few	TRBV7-6	TRBJ2-5	-	CASSFGGSQYF	TGTGCCAGCAGCTTTGGGGGATCCCAGTACTTC
-	TRBV10-1	TRBJ1-6	-	CASSDWVGRSPLHF	TGCGCCAGCAGTGATTGGGTCGGCAGATCACCCCTCCACTTT
many	TRBV24-1	TRBJ1-2	TRBD1	CATSSPGTGGGYGYTF	TGTGCCACCAGTTCTCCCGGGACAGGGGGTGGCTATGGCTACACCTTC
few	TRBV19	TRBJ1-1	-	CASSRTKLNTEAFF	TGTGCCAGTAGTCGTACTAAACTTAACACTGAAGCTTTCTTT
-	TRBV25-1	TRBJ2-7	-	CASGYGSSEQYF	TGTGCCAGCGGATACGGGAGCTCCGAGCAGTACTTC
-	TRBV4-2	TRBJ1-5	-	CASSQDSLWPQHF	TGTGCCAGCAGCCAAGATTCCCTTTGGCCCCAGCATTTT
-	TRBV10-3	TRBJ2-5	-	CASSSRGRKKETQYF	TGTGCCAGCAGCTCCCGGGGGAGGAAAAAAGAGACCCAGTACTTC
many	TRBV10-3	TRBJ2-7	-	CAIRGPGIEQYF	TGTGCCATCAGGGGTCCCGGGATCGAGCAGTACTTC
-	TRBV2	TRBJ1-3	TRBD1	CASSPRDRGYGNTIYF	TGTGCCAGCAGCCCTAGGGACAGGGGGTACGGAAACACCATATATTTT
-	TRBV7-2	TRBJ1-2	-	CASSSVGRGRGYGYTF	TGTGCCAGCAGCTCCGTCGGGCGGGGGCGCGGTTATGGCTACACCTTC
few	TRBV2	TRBJ1-4	-	CASSPRYQGRSEKLFF	TGTGCCAGCAGTCCCCGTTACCAGGGGCGTAGTGAAAAACTGTTTTTT
many	TRBV10-3	TRBJ1-5	-	CAISADGNQPQHF	TGTGCCATCAGTGCGGATGGCAATCAGCCCCAGCATTTT
once	TRBV20-1	TRBJ2-2	-	CSAHSGNTGELFF	TGCAGTGCCCATAGCGGAAACACCGGGGAGCTGTTTTTT
-	TRBV15	TRBJ1-1	TRBD1	CATSVQGKDTEAFF	TGTGCCACCAGCGTACAGGGGAAAGACACTGAAGCTTTCTTT
-	TRBV11-2	TRBJ1-1	TRBD1	CASSMTGGYTEAFF	TGTGCCAGCAGCATGACAGGGGGCTACACTGAAGCTTTCTTT
-	TRBV15	TRBJ1-6	-	CATSRDYGGIGSPLHF	TGTGCCACCAGCAGAGATTATGGGGGGATTGGGTCACCCCTCCACTTT
many	TRBV7-9	TRBJ2-5	-	CASSLRSAPPETQYF	TGTGCCAGCAGCCTAAGGAGTGCTCCTCCAGAGACCCAGTACTTC
-	TRBV7-9	TRBJ2-2	-	CASSPGERFF	TGTGCCAGCAGCCCTGGGGAGCGGTTTTTT
-	TRBV2	TRBJ2-7	TRBD1	CASSEGTGDPYEQYF	TGTGCCAGCAGCGAAGGGACAGGAGATCCCTACGAGCAGTACTTC
-	TRBV5-4	TRBJ1-4	-	CASSLLGNTNQGEKLFF	TGTGCCAGCAGCTTGCTGGGCAACACGAACCAAGGCGAAAAACTGTTTTTT
many	TRBV14	TRBJ1-4	-	CASSQDWSANEKLFF	TGTGCCAGCAGCCAAGATTGGTCAGCTAATGAAAAACTGTTTTTT
-	TRBV12-3/TRBV12-4	TRBJ1-4	-	CASSRQWPNEKLFF	TGTGCCAGCAGTCGACAGTGGCCTAATGAAAAACTGTTTTTT
many	TRBV29-1	TRBJ1-2	TRBD1	CSDTDRVTYGYTF	TGCAGCGACACAGACAGGGTTACCTATGGCTACACCTTC
-	TRBV4-3	TRBJ1-2	-	CASTTGGFPSYGYTF	TGCGCCAGCACCACGGGGGGGTTCCCGTCCTATGGCTACACCTTC
many	TRBV20-1	TRBJ2-7	-	CSARTDSYEQYF	TGCAGTGCTAGAACCGACTCCTACGAGCAGTACTTC
-	TRBV25-1	TRBJ1-1	-	CDRPGEAFF	TGTGACAGGCCGGGGGAAGCTTTCTTT
many	TRBV14	TRBJ1-6	-	CASSPGERSYNSPLHF	TGTGCCAGCAGCCCAGGGGAGCGGTCCTATAATTCACCCCTCCACTTT
few	TRBV9	TRBJ2-7	TRBD1	CASSVGTGVAHNYEQYF	TGTGCCAGCAGCGTAGGGACAGGCGTTGCCCACAACTACGAGCAGTACTTC
many	TRBV7-3	TRBJ1-2	-	CASSFDSANYGYTF	TGTGCCAGCAGCTTTGACAGTGCTAACTATGGCTACACCTTC